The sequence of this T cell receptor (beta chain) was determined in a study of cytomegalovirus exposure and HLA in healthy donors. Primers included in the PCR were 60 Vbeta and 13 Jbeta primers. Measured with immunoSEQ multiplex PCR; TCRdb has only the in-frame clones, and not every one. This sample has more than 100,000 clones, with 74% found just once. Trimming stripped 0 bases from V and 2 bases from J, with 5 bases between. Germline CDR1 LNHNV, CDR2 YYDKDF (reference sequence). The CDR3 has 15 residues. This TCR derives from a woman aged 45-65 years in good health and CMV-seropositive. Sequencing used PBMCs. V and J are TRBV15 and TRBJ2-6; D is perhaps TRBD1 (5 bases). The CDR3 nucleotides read TGTGCCACCAGCAGAGACAGGGCTGGGGCCAACGTCCTGACTTTC. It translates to CATSRDRAGANVLTF.